The 6 T cell receptor beta chains in this list originate from one sample, sequenced in a study of neurological immune-mediated disorders. In TCRdb, the 5' RACE reads were re-called with MiXCR into one record per CDR3 protein. Of tens of thousands of distinct CDR3 sequences detected, under 15% appear once; the ten largest clones hold roughly 5%. Time point defined: technical triplicate 1. Sequenced sample: CD4+ T cells from blood. These receptors came from a female donor with HTLV-1-associated myelopathy (HAM/TSP).

In its sample, this clonotype was seen many times. CDR3 nucleotide sequence: TGTGCCAGCAGCTTAGAGCGCGGGGGGGTAATCACAGATACGCAGTATTTT. It yields the protein CASSLERGGVITDTQYF. V gene TRBV5-6 combines with J gene TRBJ2-3, with 9 nucleotides matching TRBD2. This CDR3 is 17 amino acids long. With V trimmed by 2 bases and J by 2 bases, 9 bases remained unmatched. Germline loops: CDR1 SGHDT, CDR2 YYEEEE.

This clonotype was seen many times. This chain links TRBV6-5 with TRBJ2-5; 9 nucleotides match TRBD2. In germline, CDR1 is MNHEY, CDR2 SVGAGI. V dropped 7 bases and J dropped 6; count of bases not matched to a gene: 9. The CDR3 loop spans 14 amino acids. CDR3 amino acids: CASNPGLASQTQYF. DNA of the CDR3: TGTGCCAGCAACCCGGGACTAGCTTCGCAGACCCAGTACTTC.

This clonotype occurred many times. The rearrangement links TRBV7-9 to TRBJ2-1; the match to TRBD1 covers 8 bases. Per germline, CDR1 SEHNR and CDR2 FQNEAQ (reference sequence). CDR3 length equals 12 residues. V shed 5 bases and J 8 bases; nucleotides not matched to a gene: 2. DNA for the CDR3: TGTGCCAGCAGCGAGACAGGGGATGAGCAGTTCTTC. It encodes CASSETGDEQFF.

This clonotype has ten or more counts. This sequence joins TRBV7-2 and TRBJ2-1; 8 bases are a match to TRBD2. This CDR3 has 14 residues. With V trimmed by 3 bases and J by 5 bases, 3 bases remained unmatched. Germline loops: CDR1 SGHTA, CDR2 FQGNSA. In nucleotides, the CDR3 is TGTGCCAGCAGCTTCGCGGGACTAGACAATGAGCAGTTCTTC. The encoded protein is CASSFAGLDNEQFF.

There are many counts of this clonotype. The V gene is TRBV20-1, the J gene TRBJ1-1; maybe TRBD1 (6 bases). The CDR3 spans 13 residues. Germline values: CDR1 DFQATT, CDR2 SNEGSKA (reference sequence). The germline V and J ends were trimmed by 6 bases and 3 bases, with 14 bases remaining between them. CDR3 DNA sequence: TGCAGTGCCCGTAGGGGGGCTGACACTGAAGCTTTCTTT. Amino acids: CSARRGADTEAFF.

This clonotype has at least ten counts. The chain combines TRBV5-1 with TRBJ1-5, with D uncertain. The germline V gene has CDR1 SGHRS and CDR2 YFSETQ. This CDR3 contains 13 residues. Trimming cost V 0 bases and J 0 bases, with 1 base left between them. The CDR3 protein is CASSLGSNQPQHF. The CDR3 coding sequence is TGCGCCAGCAGCTTGGGTAGCAATCAGCCCCAGCATTTT.